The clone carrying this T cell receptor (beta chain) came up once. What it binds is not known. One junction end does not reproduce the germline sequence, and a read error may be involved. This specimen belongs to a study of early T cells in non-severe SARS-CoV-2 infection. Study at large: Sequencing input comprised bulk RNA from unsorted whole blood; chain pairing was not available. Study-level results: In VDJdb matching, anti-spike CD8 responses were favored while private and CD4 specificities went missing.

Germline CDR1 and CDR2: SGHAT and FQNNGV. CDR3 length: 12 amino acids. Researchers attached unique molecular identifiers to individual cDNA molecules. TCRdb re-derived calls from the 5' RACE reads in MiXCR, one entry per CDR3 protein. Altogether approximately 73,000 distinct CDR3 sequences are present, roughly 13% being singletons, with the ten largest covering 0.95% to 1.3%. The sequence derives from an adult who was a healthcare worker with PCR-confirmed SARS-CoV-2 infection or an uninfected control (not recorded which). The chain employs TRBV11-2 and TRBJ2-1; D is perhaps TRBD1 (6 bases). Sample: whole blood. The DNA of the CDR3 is TGTGCCAGCAGCTTCAGGGGAAATGGGCAGTTCTTC. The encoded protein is CASSFRGNGQFF.